The rows below give T cell receptor beta chains drawn from one sample of a study of T-cell memory formation after mild COVID-19. Via MiXCR, TCRdb re-called the 5' RACE reads, giving one row per CDR3 protein. This repertoire shows about 150,000 distinct CDR3 sequences, roughly 15% found once; its top ten account for 13% to 15%. Sequenced: PBMCs or a T cell subset sorted from them (not recorded which). All receptors come from an adult woman who had mild COVID-19 (a few samples of this study predate the infection). Cell type and time point are not known. Each CDR3 is given with its conserved first and last residue. Fields, in order: V gene, D gene, clone size, J gene, CDR3 protein, CDR3 DNA. D genes are given only for firm matches. Expanded clones get a size class; other rows say once, few or many, or leave the size out.

TRBV3-1	NA	NA	TRBJ1-1	CASRGLATEAFF	TGTGCCAGCAGGGGGCTGGCCACTGAAGCTTTCTTT
TRBV7-9	NA	NA	TRBJ2-1	CASSLVASYYNEQFF	TGTGCCAGCAGCTTAGTAGCGTCCTACTACAATGAGCAGTTCTTC
TRBV29-1	NA	medium-sized	TRBJ2-4	CSGGTLNIQYF	TGCAGCGGTGGGACCTTAAACATTCAGTACTTC
TRBV5-1	TRBD2	few	TRBJ2-5	CASSLALAGGETQYF	TGCGCCAGCAGCTTGGCTTTAGCGGGAGGGGAGACCCAGTACTTC
TRBV20-1	TRBD1	once	TRBJ1-2	CSARGGQGVFYGYTF	TGCAGTGCTAGAGGTGGACAGGGGGTATTTTATGGCTACACCTTC
TRBV7-9	TRBD2	NA	TRBJ2-5	CASSAPRGGAPETQYF	TGTGCCAGCAGCGCGCCCCGGGGAGGGGCGCCAGAGACCCAGTACTTC
TRBV4-2	NA	few	TRBJ2-2	CASGDLLNTGELFF	TGTGCCAGCGGGGACTTACTTAACACCGGGGAGCTGTTTTTT
TRBV5-1	NA	few	TRBJ2-1	CASSTTGTFNEQFF	TGCGCCAGCAGCACAACCGGGACGTTCAATGAGCAGTTCTTC
TRBV10-3	NA	NA	TRBJ2-7	CAISEGQTYEQYF	TGTGCCATCAGTGAGGGACAGACCTACGAGCAGTACTTC
TRBV7-2	NA	many	TRBJ2-1	CASSLRGSSYNEQFF	TGTGCCAGCAGCTTAAGGGGGAGCTCCTACAATGAGCAGTTCTTC
TRBV27	NA	NA	TRBJ1-2	CASSLRGGNYGYTF	TGTGCCAGCAGTTTACGTGGGGGGAACTATGGCTACACCTTC
TRBV6-2/TRBV6-3	TRBD2	NA	TRBJ2-1	CASIAGGKSSYNEQFF	TGTGCCAGCATAGCGGGAGGGAAAAGCTCCTACAATGAGCAGTTCTTC
TRBV7-9	TRBD1	many	TRBJ1-4	CASSLGDRANEKLFF	TGTGCCAGCAGCTTGGGGGACAGGGCTAATGAAAAACTGTTTTTT
TRBV19	TRBD1	NA	TRBJ1-4	CASSPRQGNEKLFF	TGTGCCAGTAGTCCTCGACAGGGTAATGAAAAACTGTTTTTT
TRBV20-1	TRBD1	NA	TRBJ1-2	CSASRGLDGYTF	TGCAGTGCTAGCAGGGGGTTGGATGGCTACACCTTC